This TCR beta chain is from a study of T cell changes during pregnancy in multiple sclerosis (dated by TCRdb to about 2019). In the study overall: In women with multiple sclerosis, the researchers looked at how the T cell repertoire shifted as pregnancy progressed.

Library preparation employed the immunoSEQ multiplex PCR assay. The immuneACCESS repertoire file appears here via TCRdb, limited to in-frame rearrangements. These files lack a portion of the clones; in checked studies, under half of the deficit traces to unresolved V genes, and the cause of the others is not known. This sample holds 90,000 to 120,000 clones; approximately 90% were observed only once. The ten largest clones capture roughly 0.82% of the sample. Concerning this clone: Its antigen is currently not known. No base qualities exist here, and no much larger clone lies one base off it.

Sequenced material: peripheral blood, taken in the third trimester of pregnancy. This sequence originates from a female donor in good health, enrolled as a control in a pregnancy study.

The nucleotide sequence reads as follows: TGTGCCAGCATCGAGGGCTTGGCAGCGATAACCTACGAGCAGTACTTC. Protein translation: CASIEGLAAITYEQYF. The V gene is TRBV7-8 and the J gene is TRBJ2-7; TRBD2 is a possible D gene, resting on 5 matching bases. Cut back by 7 bases and 2 bases, the V and J ends lie 21 bases apart. Based on the germline V gene, the CDR1 and CDR2 sequences are SGHVS and FQNEAQ. The cysteine opens and the phenylalanine closes a CDR3 of 16 amino acids. The only DNA kept is the CDR3, 48 bases in frame from the first base.